These 10 T cell receptor beta chains came from one sample sequenced in a study of blood T cells in healthy people across ages. The second PCR ran 7 to 11 cycles with a sample-barcoded 5' primer and J-beta primers. TCRdb passed the 5' RACE reads through MiXCR, listing each CDR3 protein once. The sample lists about 1.1 million distinct CDR3 sequences; 35% to 45% were seen once. Sample: blood. These receptor sequences come from a man between 18 and 29 years old in good health.

The rearrangement joins TRBV11-1 to TRBJ2-5, with D unclear. Germline CDR1 and CDR2: SGHAT and FQDESV (reference sequence). V lost 2 bases, J lost 11 bases, and 12 bases lay in between. This CDR3 is built from 12 residues. The CDR3 DNA reads TGTGCCAGCAGCTTACGGAACAATGAGCAGTACTTC. It translates to CASSLRNNEQYF. The full variable domain, its missing parts supplied by reference TRBV11-1 and TRBJ2-5, is EAEVAQSPRYKITEKSQAVAFWCDPISGHATLYWYRQILGQGPELLVQFQDESVVDDSQLPKDRFSAERLKGVDSTLKIQPAELGDSAMYLCASSLRNNEQYFGPGTRLLVL.

In regard to this clonotype: A read error is likely, as this CDR3 ends without the conserved phenylalanine or tryptophan. The chain employs TRBV9 and TRBJ2-1; 7 bases match TRBD2. Germline V gene lookup returns CDR1 SGDLS and CDR2 YYNGEE. The CDR3 is 16 residues long. The ends lost 3 bases at V and 5 bases at J; junction bases unmatched: 11. CDR3 in amino acids: CASSAPTSTSNNEQFL. The CDR3 DNA reads TGTGCCAGCAGCGCCCCGACTAGCACCTCGAACAATGAGCAGTTCTTG.

The chain uses TRBV5-5 and TRBJ2-3, with 7 bases that match TRBD2. The CDR3 extends over 16 amino acids. The germline gives CDR1 SGHKS, CDR2 YYEKEE (reference sequence). Germline trimming cut 0 bases from V and 3 bases from J; bases unmatched to any gene: 7. The CDR3 nucleotides are TGTGCCAGCAGCTTGGTGCCGGCGGGGGAAACAGATACGCAGTATTTT. As protein: CASSLVPAGETDTQYF.

The chain joins TRBV12-3 or TRBV12-4 to TRBJ1-1, with 10 bases lining up with TRBD1. Trimming at V came to 5 bases and at J to 6 bases, leaving 9 bases not matched to a gene. CDR3 length: 15 residues. CDR3 coding DNA: TGTGCCAGCAGTCCGCGGGACAGGGGACGAGCTGAAGCTTTCTTT. This translates into CASSPRDRGRAEAFF.

J is TRBJ1-2 and V is TRBV7-9; D is uncertain. The CDR3 totals 19 residues. Germline V gene sequence: CDR1 SEHNR, CDR2 FQNEAQ (reference sequence). V was pared by 5 bases and J by 0 bases, with 25 bases between. CDR3 protein: CASSHSDRGILLANYGYTF. For the CDR3, the DNA is TGTGCCAGCAGCCATTCTGACCGGGGAATACTTCTGGCTAACTATGGCTACACCTTC. The full variable domain, rest sourced from reference TRBV7-9 and TRBJ1-2, is DTGVSQNPRHKITKRGQNVTFRCDPISEHNRLYWYRQTLGQGPEFLTYFQNEAQLEKSRLLSDRFSAERPKGSFSTLEIQRTEQGDSAMYLCASSHSDRGILLANYGYTFGSGTRLTVV.

This clonotype has more than one count but fewer than ten. This rearrangement joins TRBV28 to TRBJ2-6, with D hard to call. CDR3 length equals 15 residues. The germline gives CDR1 MDHEN, CDR2 SYDVKM. Trimming took off 6 bases at V and 0 bases at J, with 9 bases between the two ends. CDR3 protein: CASRTESSGANVLTF. CDR3 coding DNA: TGTGCCAGCAGAACAGAGAGCTCTGGGGCCAACGTCCTGACTTTC.

A few counts support this clonotype. The gene calls are TRBV11-2 and TRBJ2-2; the D is unclear. Germline V CDR1 and CDR2: SGHAT, FQNNGV. V was trimmed by 7 bases and J by 3 bases, leaving 6 bases between them. The CDR3 sequence is 12 residues long. The CDR3 region has the DNA TGTGCCAGCACTAAAGACACCGGGGAGCTGTTTTTT. Protein product: CASTKDTGELFF.

The chain has TRBV12-3 or TRBV12-4 and TRBJ1-1; 12 bases fit TRBD1. V shed 6 bases, J shed 6 bases, and the junction held 17 bases outside the gene matches. This CDR3 region has 18 residues. CDR3 in DNA: TGTGCCAGCAGCCTTAGAGGGACAGGGGGCCTGAGTGCTCCTGAAGCTTTCTTT. It encodes CASSLRGTGGLSAPEAFF.

The chain carries TRBV20-1 and TRBJ2-1; tentative D call: TRBD2 (5 bases). V shed 0 bases and J shed 0 bases, with 15 bases lying between them. The germline gives CDR1 DFQATT, CDR2 SNEGSKA (reference sequence). The CDR3 extends over 17 amino acids. The CDR3 loop is CSARDLSGLGSYNEQFF. Written as DNA, the CDR3 is TGCAGTGCTAGAGACCTGTCGGGGTTAGGCTCCTACAATGAGCAGTTCTTC.

V gene TRBV6-2 or TRBV6-3 combines with J gene TRBJ2-7; D not certain. V was pared by 3 bases and J by 9 bases, with 15 bases between. The CDR3 is made up of 13 amino acids. Per the germline V gene, CDR1 is MNHEY and CDR2 is SVGEGT. The CDR3 sequence is CASSYGDGLGQYF. CDR3 nucleotide sequence: TGTGCCAGCAGTTATGGTGATGGCCTCGGGCAGTACTTC.